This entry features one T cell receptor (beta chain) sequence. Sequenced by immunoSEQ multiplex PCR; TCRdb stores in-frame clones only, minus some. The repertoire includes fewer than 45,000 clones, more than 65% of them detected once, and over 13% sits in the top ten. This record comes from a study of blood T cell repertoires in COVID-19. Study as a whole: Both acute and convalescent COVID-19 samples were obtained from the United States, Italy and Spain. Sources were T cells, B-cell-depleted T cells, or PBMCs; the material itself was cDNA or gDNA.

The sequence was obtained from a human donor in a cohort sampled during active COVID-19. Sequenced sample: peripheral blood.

The CDR3 nucleotides are TGTGCCAGCAGTCTCCCCGGCGGAGCGGGAGTTTACGAGCAGTACTTC. This translates into CASSLPGGAGVYEQYF. The genes are TRBV28 and TRBJ2-7; 8 bases agree with TRBD2. Germline CDR1 MDHEN, CDR2 SYDVKM. The V segment lost 5 bases and the J segment 4 bases; nucleotides outside the gene matches: 13. This CDR3 is built from 16 residues. The full variable domain, completed using reference TRBV28 and TRBJ2-7, is DVKVTQSSRYLVKRTGEKVFLECVQDMDHENMFWYRQDPGLGLRLIYFSYDVKMKEKGDIPEGYSVSREKKERFSLILESASTNQTSMYLCASSLPGGAGVYEQYFGPGTRLTVT.